These 3 T cell receptor beta chains came from one sample sequenced in a study of blood T cell repertoires in COVID-19. Some clones are missing from TCRdb's copy, which holds only in-frame ones; the method was immunoSEQ multiplex PCR. The sample includes 90,000 to 100,000 clones, 87% seen only once; the top ten take roughly 4.3%. Material for sequencing was peripheral blood. The source of these receptors is a man in his 70s with acute or convalescent COVID-19.

The CDR3 DNA reads TGCGCCAGCAGCGTAAGCGTGACAGGGGAGCAGTACGTC. This codes for CASSVSVTGEQYV. The V call is TRBV5-1, the J call TRBJ2-7; 7 nucleotides match TRBD1. The CDR3 length is 13 residues. CDR1 is SGHRS, CDR2 YFSETQ, per germline. With V trimmed by 4 bases and J by 7 bases, 8 bases remained unmatched.

The chain carries TRBV27 and TRBJ1-1, with D possibly matching TRBD1 (6 bases). The CDR3 covers 14 residues. Germline lookup yields CDR1 MNHEY and CDR2 SMNVEV (reference sequence). V shed 3 bases and J shed 1 base, with 9 bases lying between them. Here the CDR3 reads CASSFGQRNTEAFF. CDR3 bases: TGTGCCAGCAGTTTCGGACAGAGGAACACTGAAGCTTTCTTT.

V gene TRBV11-2 combines with J gene TRBJ1-6; maybe TRBD1 (6 bases). The CDR3 length is 15 residues. Trimming cost V 2 bases and J 3 bases, with 8 bases left between them. Germline loops: CDR1 SGHAT, CDR2 FQNNGV. CDR3 nucleotide sequence: TGTGCCAGCAGCTTAAGGGGGAACTATAATTCACCCCTCCACTTT. It translates to CASSLRGNYNSPLHF.